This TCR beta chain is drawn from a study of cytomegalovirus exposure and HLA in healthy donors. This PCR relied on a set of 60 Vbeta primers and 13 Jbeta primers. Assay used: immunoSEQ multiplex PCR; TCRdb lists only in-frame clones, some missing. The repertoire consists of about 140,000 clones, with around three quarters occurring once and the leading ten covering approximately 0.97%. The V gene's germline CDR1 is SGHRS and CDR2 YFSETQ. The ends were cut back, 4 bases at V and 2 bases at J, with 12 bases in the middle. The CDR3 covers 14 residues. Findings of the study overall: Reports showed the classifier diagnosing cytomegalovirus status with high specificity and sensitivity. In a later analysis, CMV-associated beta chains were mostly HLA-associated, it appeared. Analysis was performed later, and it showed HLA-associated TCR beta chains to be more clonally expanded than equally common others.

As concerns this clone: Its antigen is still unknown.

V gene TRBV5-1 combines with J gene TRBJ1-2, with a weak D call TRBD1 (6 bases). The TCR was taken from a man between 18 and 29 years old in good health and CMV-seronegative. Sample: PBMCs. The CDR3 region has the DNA TGCGCCAGCAGCCTGGGCGGACAGAACTATGGCTACACCTTC. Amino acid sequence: CASSLGGQNYGYTF.